Below, 29 T cell receptor beta chains from the same sample are listed, as sequenced in a study of blood T cell repertoires in COVID-19. Measured with immunoSEQ multiplex PCR; TCRdb has only the in-frame clones, and not every one. The data show about 150,000 clones, more than 70% seen once. Sequenced: peripheral blood. These receptors were taken from a woman in her fifties or sixties with acute or convalescent COVID-19.

This clone was recorded once. The genes are TRBV3-1 (or the pseudogene TRBV3-2) and TRBJ1-6, with D uncertain. The V and J ends lost 0 bases and 7 bases respectively, with 13 bases between them. CDR1 and CDR2 (germline): LGHDT, YNNKEL (reference sequence). This CDR3 contains 16 residues. The CDR3 nucleotides read TGTGCCAGCAGCCAAGACCAGACAAGCTCAAATTCACCCCTCCACTTT. Its translation is CASSQDQTSSNSPLHF.

This chain uses TRBV11-2 with TRBJ1-4; a possible D gene is TRBD1 (6 bases). Trimming removed 5 bases from V and 8 bases from J, with 18 bases in between. The CDR3 length is 15 residues. Germline V gene data show CDR1 as SGHAT and CDR2 as FQNNGV. As DNA, the CDR3 is TGTGCCAGCAGCATATTTCTAGGACAGTGGGAAAAACTGTTTTTT. It is translated as CASSIFLGQWEKLFF.

J is TRBJ1-3 and V is TRBV7-8; 7 bases fit TRBD1. The ends lost 5 bases at V and 3 bases at J; junction bases unmatched: 7. The CDR3 length is 15 residues. The germline V gene encodes CDR1 SGHVS and CDR2 FQNEAQ. The CDR3 coding sequence is TGTGCCAGCAGCCCCCAGGGGGGTTATGGAAACACCATATATTTT. Translating it yields CASSPQGGYGNTIYF.

This clone was counted many times. Written as DNA, the CDR3 is TGCAGCGCCGCCAGGGGCAACACTGAAGCTTTCTTT. The encoded protein is CSAARGNTEAFF. The chain links TRBV29-1 to TRBJ1-1; tentatively, D is TRBD1 (6 bases). CDR1 is SQVTM and CDR2 is ANQGSEA in the germline V gene. V lost 7 bases to trimming and J lost 2 bases, with 11 bases between them. The CDR3 has 12 amino acids.

This sequence joins TRBV7-9 and TRBJ2-7, with D hard to call. The germline CDR1 and CDR2 sequences are SEHNR and FQNEAQ (reference sequence). Trimming took off 5 bases at V and 3 bases at J, with 5 bases between the two ends. The CDR3 spans 11 residues. The CDR3 bases are TGTGCCAGCAGCACAAGCTACGAGCAGTACTTC. As protein: CASSTSYEQYF.

The chain combines TRBV4-3 with TRBJ1-1; 9 bases align to TRBD1. Losses at the gene ends were 1 base for V and 8 bases for J; bases not matched to a gene: 11. The CDR3 contains 16 residues. CDR1 is LGHNA and CDR2 is YSLEER in the germline V gene. CDR3 protein: CASSQAPGQGGAEAFF. CDR3 DNA: TGCGCCAGCAGCCAAGCGCCGGGACAGGGAGGGGCGGAAGCTTTCTTT.

The chain recombines TRBV30 with TRBJ2-2; 8 nucleotides match TRBD1. The CDR3 loop spans 16 amino acids. The J segment lost 6 bases and the V segment lost 5 bases, leaving 14 bases of the junction unmatched. Looked up from germline, CDR1 is GTSNPN and CDR2 is SVGIG (reference sequence). This chain's CDR3 is CAWAIRRAGGPGELFF. The DNA of the CDR3 is TGTGCCTGGGCCATCAGAAGGGCAGGGGGCCCCGGGGAGCTGTTTTTT.

The chain has TRBV19 and TRBJ1-4; TRBD1 aligns across 7 bases. The germline V gene has CDR1 LNHDA and CDR2 SQIVND (reference sequence). The CDR3 length is 15 residues. After removal of 3 bases from V and 8 bases from J, the junction contained 9 bases not matched to a gene. The chain's CDR3 is CASSMIGGDSEKLFF. In DNA form, the CDR3 reads TGTGCCAGTAGTATGATAGGGGGCGATAGCGAAAAACTGTTTTTT.

The chain recombines TRBV27 with TRBJ2-1; possibly TRBD2 for D (5 bases). This CDR3 region has 16 residues. Deletions cut 1 base from V and 5 bases from J, with 15 bases between. Per germline, CDR1 MNHEY and CDR2 SMNVEV (reference sequence). The CDR3 DNA reads TGTGCCAGCAGTTTATTGCCCAGCGGTCTACACAATGAGCAGTTCTTC. It codes for CASSLLPSGLHNEQFF.

In nucleotides, the CDR3 is TGTGCCAGCAGCAAAAAAAAGAACAGGGTTTTCGATAATTCACCCCTCCACTTT. Its protein product is CASSKKKNRVFDNSPLHF. The chain employs TRBV21-1 and TRBJ1-6; TRBD1 reflects the table's D call only, with no check against the DNA. TRBV21-1 is a known pseudogene. The CDR3 covers 18 residues.

The J gene is TRBJ2-3, the V gene TRBV20-1; 7 bases map to TRBD2. V was pared by 3 bases and J by 4 bases, with 19 bases of the junction left unmatched. Germline V gives CDR1 DFQATT, CDR2 SNEGSKA (reference sequence). This CDR3 is built from 18 residues. The CDR3 region is CSASPATLKRGAPDTQYF. The CDR3 nucleotides read TGCAGTGCTAGTCCCGCTACCTTAAAGCGGGGCGCCCCAGATACGCAGTATTTT.

The gene calls are TRBV27 and TRBJ1-2; 9 positions match TRBD1. This CDR3 comprises 15 residues. V lost 4 bases to trimming and J lost 6 bases; unmatched junction nucleotides: 9. Germline CDR1 reads MNHEY; CDR2 reads SMNVEV (reference sequence). The chain's CDR3 is CASSSTGGGRDGYTF. CDR3 nucleotides: TGTGCCAGCAGTTCCACAGGGGGCGGAAGGGATGGCTACACCTTC.

The V call is TRBV3-1 (or the pseudogene TRBV3-2), the J call TRBJ1-1, with D tentatively TRBD1 (6 bases). Trimming removed 10 bases at V and 1 base at J, with 13 bases between. Germline V lookup: CDR1 LGHDT, CDR2 YNNKEL (reference sequence). The CDR3 is made up of 13 amino acids. CDR3 in amino acids: CATTGTRNTEAFF. Here the CDR3 DNA reads TGTGCCACTACCGGGACACGGAACACTGAAGCTTTCTTT.

The chain links TRBV14 to TRBJ2-2; the D gene is possibly TRBD1 (6 bases). From germline, CDR1 is SGHDN and CDR2 FVKESK. Trimming took 0 bases from V and 6 from J, leaving 14 bases between them. This CDR3 is built from 16 residues. This CDR3 reads CASSQEWNRVAGELFF. Written as DNA, the CDR3 is TGTGCCAGCAGCCAAGAGTGGAACAGGGTGGCCGGGGAGCTGTTTTTT.

This clone was seen a few times. The rearrangement joins TRBV4-2 to TRBJ2-7, with 7 bases fitting TRBD1. CDR3 length: 13 residues. Germline lookup yields CDR1 LGHNA and CDR2 YNFKEQ. Losses at the gene ends were 4 bases for V and 5 bases for J; bases not matched to a gene: 5. The DNA for the CDR3 is TGTGCCAGCAGCCGAAGACAGGGAAACGAGCAGTACTTC. Protein product: CASSRRQGNEQYF.

V and J are TRBV12-3 or TRBV12-4 and TRBJ1-1; D not certain. The CDR3 has 13 amino acids. V lost 3 bases and J lost 6, with 11 bases in between. The CDR3 reads CASSFGPVPEAFF. For the CDR3, the DNA is TGTGCCAGCAGTTTTGGGCCCGTCCCTGAAGCTTTCTTT.

The rearrangement joins TRBV11-2 to TRBJ2-5; no firm D call. This CDR3 region has 13 residues. V shed 8 bases and J shed 3 bases, with 13 bases lying between them. From germline, CDR1 is SGHAT and CDR2 FQNNGV. The CDR3 DNA reads TGTGCCAGCTGTATTTGGGCTAAAGAGACCCAGTACTTC. This sequence encodes CASCIWAKETQYF.

This chain uses TRBV11-2 with TRBJ2-1, with D possibly matching TRBD2 (6 bases). The CDR3 totals 14 residues. V lost 3 bases, J lost 7 bases, and 13 bases lay in between. In germline, CDR1 is SGHAT, CDR2 FQNNGV. This chain's CDR3 is CASSLTRSGNEQFF. CDR3 nucleotide sequence: TGTGCCAGCAGCTTGACTAGGAGTGGAAATGAGCAGTTCTTC.

The V and J genes are TRBV18 and TRBJ1-4, with a possible D match to TRBD1 (6 bases). CDR3 size: 18 residues. V was shortened by 3 bases and J by 8 bases, with 25 bases between the two germline ends. The V gene's germline CDR1 is KGHSH and CDR2 LQKENI. The CDR3 coding sequence is TGTGCCAGCTCACCGAGATCGGGACCAGGGGCGAGCGTGGAAAAACTGTTTTTT. Its protein is CASSPRSGPGASVEKLFF. The variable domain in full, with the rest retrieved from reference TRBV18 and TRBJ1-4, is NAGVMQNPRHLVRRRGQEARLRCSPMKGHSHVYWYRQLPEEGLKFMVYLQKENIIDESGMPKERFSAEFPKEGPSILRIQQVVRGDSAAYFCASSPRSGPGASVEKLFFGSGTQLSVL.

This clone was recorded once. This chain connects TRBV9 to TRBJ1-3, with TRBD1 identical over 7 bases. V shed 2 bases, J shed 3 bases, and the junction held 11 bases outside the gene matches. Germline V gives CDR1 SGDLS, CDR2 YYNGEE. This CDR3 has 17 amino acids. In DNA form, the CDR3 reads TGTGCCAGCAGCGTTCTAGGGTCAGGGGGTATTGGAAACACCATATATTTT. Amino acid sequence: CASSVLGSGGIGNTIYF.

The rearrangement links TRBV19 to TRBJ2-2; a possible D gene is TRBD2 (5 bases). CDR3 length: 13 residues. Between the trimmed V and J ends, which lost 7 bases and 1 base, there was a span of 7 bases. The germline V gene encodes CDR1 LNHDA and CDR2 SQIVND (reference sequence). The DNA for the CDR3 is TGTGCCAGTAAGCGGCAGAACACCGGGGAGCTGTTTTTT. This encodes CASKRQNTGELFF.

The gene calls are TRBV12-5 and TRBJ1-1, with no clear D. This CDR3 spans 12 amino acids. Deletions cut 2 bases from V and 5 bases from J, with 6 bases between. Per germline, CDR1 LGHNT and CDR2 FRNRAP. CDR3 in amino acids: CASGLTRTEAFF. CDR3 coding DNA: TGTGCTAGTGGTTTGACGCGGACTGAAGCTTTCTTT.

J is TRBJ2-7 and V is TRBV3-1 (or the pseudogene TRBV3-2), with TRBD2 matching 7 bases. CDR1 and CDR2 (germline): LGHDT, YNNKEL (reference sequence). The CDR3 is made up of 15 amino acids. V lost 1 base, J lost 0 bases, and 3 bases stayed unmatched. The CDR3 DNA reads TGTGCCAGCAGCCAAGCCGGGACTACCTCCTACGAGCAGTACTTC. This translates into CASSQAGTTSYEQYF.

The chain uses TRBV7-2 and TRBJ2-3; possibly TRBD2 for D (6 bases). Germline V CDR1 and CDR2: SGHTA, FQGNSA. The CDR3 has 15 residues. Trimming shortened V by 5 bases and J by 3 bases, and 15 bases separated the two germline ends. Written as DNA, the CDR3 is TGTGCCAGCAGCGCAAGACTAGGGTATACAGATACGCAGTATTTT. Residues: CASSARLGYTDTQYF.

V is TRBV9 and J is TRBJ2-1; 11 positions match TRBD2. Germline values: CDR1 SGDLS, CDR2 YYNGEE. V lost 2 bases, J lost 7 bases, and 2 bases stayed unmatched. The CDR3 has 14 amino acids. DNA of the CDR3: TGTGCCAGCAGCGTTAGCGGGGGGGTGAATGAGCAGTTCTTC. Translated: CASSVSGGVNEQFF.

The V gene is TRBV28, the J gene TRBJ1-6; possible D gene TRBD1, 5 bases. Trimming cost V 6 bases and J 6 bases, with 9 bases left between them. The CDR3 runs 13 residues. CDR1 MDHEN and CDR2 SYDVKM come from the germline V gene. This CDR3 is CASRKQANSPLHF. In nucleotides, the CDR3 is TGTGCCAGCAGAAAACAGGCTAATTCACCCCTCCACTTT. Full variable domain (outside the CDR3, taken from reference TRBV28 and TRBJ1-6): DVKVTQSSRYLVKRTGEKVFLECVQDMDHENMFWYRQDPGLGLRLIYFSYDVKMKEKGDIPEGYSVSREKKERFSLILESASTNQTSMYLCASRKQANSPLHFGNGTRLTVT.

The chain has TRBV4-3 and TRBJ1-6; D call uncertain. Germline CDR1 is LGHNA and CDR2 is YSLEER. Trimming stripped 0 bases from V and 9 bases from J, with 15 bases between. This CDR3 has 16 amino acids. CDR3 in DNA: TGCGCCAGCAGCCAAGAACCTAACTCCCCAGGTTCACCCCTCCACTTT. Protein product: CASSQEPNSPGSPLHF.

This clone appeared a single time. The gene calls are TRBV7-2 and TRBJ2-3, with D perhaps matching TRBD2 (6 bases). This CDR3 spans 14 amino acids. V lost 5 bases and J lost 4, with 13 bases in between. Germline V gene data show CDR1 as SGHTA and CDR2 as FQGNSA. The CDR3 DNA sequence: TGTGCCAGCAGCATTGGGACGGGAGCAGATACGCAGTATTTT. Amino acid sequence: CASSIGTGADTQYF.

The J gene is TRBJ1-6, the V gene TRBV2; weak D call: TRBD1 (5 bases). The germline V gene has CDR1 SNHLY and CDR2 FYNNEI. V lost 4 bases and J lost 1, with 11 bases in between. There are 16 residues in the CDR3. CDR3 bases: TGTGCCAGCAGTGGCGGGGGTGGATCCTATAATTCACCCCTCCACTTT. Amino acids: CASSGGGGSYNSPLHF. The variable domain in full, with the rest retrieved from reference TRBV2 and TRBJ1-6, is EPEVTQTPSHQVTQMGQEVILRCVPISNHLYFYWYRQILGQKVEFLVSFYNNEISEKSEIFDDQFSVERPDGSNFTLKIRSTKLEDSAMYFCASSGGGGSYNSPLHFGNGTRLTVT.